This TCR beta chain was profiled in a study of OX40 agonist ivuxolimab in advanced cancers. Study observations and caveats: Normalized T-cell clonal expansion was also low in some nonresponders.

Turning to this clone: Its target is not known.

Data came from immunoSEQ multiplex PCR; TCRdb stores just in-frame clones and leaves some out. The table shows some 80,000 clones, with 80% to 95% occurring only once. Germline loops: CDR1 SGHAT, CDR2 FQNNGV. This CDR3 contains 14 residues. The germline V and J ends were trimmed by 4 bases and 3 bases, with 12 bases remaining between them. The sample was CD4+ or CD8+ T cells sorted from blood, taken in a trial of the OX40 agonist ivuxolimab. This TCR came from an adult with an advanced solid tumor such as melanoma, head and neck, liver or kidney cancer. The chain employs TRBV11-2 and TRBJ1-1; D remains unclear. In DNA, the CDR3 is TGTGCCAGCAGCTCCGAAGGTGTGGACACTGAAGCTTTCTTT. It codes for CASSSEGVDTEAFF.